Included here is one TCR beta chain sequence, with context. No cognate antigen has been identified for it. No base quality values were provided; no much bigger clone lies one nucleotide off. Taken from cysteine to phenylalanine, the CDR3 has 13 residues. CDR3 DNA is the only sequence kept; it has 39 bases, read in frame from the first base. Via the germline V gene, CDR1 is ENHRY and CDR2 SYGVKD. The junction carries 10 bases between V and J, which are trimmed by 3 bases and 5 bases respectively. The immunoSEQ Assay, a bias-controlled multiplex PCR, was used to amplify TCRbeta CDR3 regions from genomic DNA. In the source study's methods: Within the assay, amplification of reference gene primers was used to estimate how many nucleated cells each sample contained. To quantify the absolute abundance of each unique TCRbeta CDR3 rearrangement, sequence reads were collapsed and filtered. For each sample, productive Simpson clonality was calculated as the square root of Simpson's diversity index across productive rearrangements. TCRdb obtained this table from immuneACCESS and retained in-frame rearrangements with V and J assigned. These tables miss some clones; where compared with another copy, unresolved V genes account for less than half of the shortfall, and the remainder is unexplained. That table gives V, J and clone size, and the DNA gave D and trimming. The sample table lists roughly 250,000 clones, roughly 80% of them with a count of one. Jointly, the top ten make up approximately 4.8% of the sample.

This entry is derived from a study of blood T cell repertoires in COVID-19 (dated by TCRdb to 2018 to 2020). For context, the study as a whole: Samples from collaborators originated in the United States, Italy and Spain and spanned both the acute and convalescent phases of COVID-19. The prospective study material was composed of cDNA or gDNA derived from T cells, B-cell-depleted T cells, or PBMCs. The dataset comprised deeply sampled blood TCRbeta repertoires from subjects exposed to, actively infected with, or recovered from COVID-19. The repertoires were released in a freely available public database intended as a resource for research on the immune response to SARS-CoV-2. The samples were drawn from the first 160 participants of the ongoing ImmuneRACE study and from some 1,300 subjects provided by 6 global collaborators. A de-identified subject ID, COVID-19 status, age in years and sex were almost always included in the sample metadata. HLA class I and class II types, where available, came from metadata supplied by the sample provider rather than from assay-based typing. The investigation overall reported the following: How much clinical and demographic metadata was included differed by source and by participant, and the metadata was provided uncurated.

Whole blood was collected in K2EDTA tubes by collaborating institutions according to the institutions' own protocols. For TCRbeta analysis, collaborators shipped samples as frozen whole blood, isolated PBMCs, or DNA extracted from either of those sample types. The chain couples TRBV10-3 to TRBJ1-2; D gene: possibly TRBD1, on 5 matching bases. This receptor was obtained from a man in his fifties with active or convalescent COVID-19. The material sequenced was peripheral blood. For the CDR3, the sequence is CAISDRVGYGYTF. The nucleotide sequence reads TGTGCCATCAGTGACAGGGTAGGGTATGGCTACACCTTC.